The T cell receptor beta chain described here comes from a study of shared clonotypes between healthy human individuals. As for the study in general: Participating donors consisted of a couple of women and a few men aged 18 to 49.

The CDR3 loop spans 10 amino acids. V shed 3 bases and J shed 7 bases, with 0 bases lying between them. The protocol was immunoSEQ multiplex PCR, while the TCRdb copy is restricted to in-frame clones and leaves out a portion. The table shows about 380,000 clones, with around 96% occurring only once. Sequenced: memory CD8+ T cells sorted from blood. As to subset: CD45RO+ cells pooled with CCR7-negative TemRA cells. The chain has TRBV23-1 and TRBJ1-4; D remains unclear. TRBV23-1 has ORF status, its function being uncertain. This sequence was found in a man aged 25-45 years in good health. The CDR3 spells CASSHEKLFF. The CDR3 bases are TGCGCCAGCAGTCATGAAAAACTGTTTTTT.